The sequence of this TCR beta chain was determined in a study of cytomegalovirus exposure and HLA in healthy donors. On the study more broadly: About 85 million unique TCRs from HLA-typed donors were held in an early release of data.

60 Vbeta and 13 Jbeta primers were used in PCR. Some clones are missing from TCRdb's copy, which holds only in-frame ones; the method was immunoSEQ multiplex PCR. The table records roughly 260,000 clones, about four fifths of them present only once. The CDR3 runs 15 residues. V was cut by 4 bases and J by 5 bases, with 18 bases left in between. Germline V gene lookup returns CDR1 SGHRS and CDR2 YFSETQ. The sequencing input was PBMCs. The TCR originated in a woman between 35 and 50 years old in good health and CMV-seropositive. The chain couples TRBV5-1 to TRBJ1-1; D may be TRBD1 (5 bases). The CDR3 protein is CASSPRSGKITEAFF. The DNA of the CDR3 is TGCGCCAGCAGCCCTCGTTCAGGGAAAATTACTGAAGCTTTCTTT.